The rows below give T cell receptor beta chains drawn from one sample of a study of a mutant IDH1 vaccine in newly diagnosed glioma. For these receptors, no antigen is known. Profiling relied on immunoSEQ multiplex PCR, and the TCRdb table lists in-frame clones only, not all of them. The profile shows tens of thousands of clones, approximately 85% of them singletons. The specimen comprised PBMCs, sampled from a glioma patient whose treatment included an IDH1 peptide vaccine. The origin of the receptors is a man younger than 45 with glioma. Some clones in this sample may be carry-over from other donors' samples. Each CDR3 is given with its conserved first and last residue. The D gene is left open where the match is weak. Clone size is stated in some rows and not others, as once, few, many or a class when expanded.

length	V	size	D	J	CDR3	DNA
16	TRBV4-3	NA	TRBD2	TRBJ2-1	CASSLTSGGEYNEQFF	TGCGCCAGCAGCCTCACTAGCGGGGGGGAGTACAATGAGCAGTTCTTC
15	TRBV4-2	NA	NA	TRBJ1-2	CASSQYERGDYGYTF	TGTGCCAGCAGCCAATACGAGAGGGGGGACTATGGCTACACCTTC
18	TRBV4-2	NA	NA	TRBJ1-6	CASSQDMARSSYNSPLHF	TGTGCCAGCAGCCAAGATATGGCAAGGAGCTCCTATAATTCACCCCTCCACTTT
14	TRBV5-1	NA	NA	TRBJ1-2	CASSLFAVNYGYTF	TGCGCCAGCAGCTTGTTCGCGGTGAACTATGGCTACACCTTC
14	TRBV7-8	NA	NA	TRBJ1-1	CASSLRGRNTEAFF	TGTGCCAGCAGCCTCAGGGGAAGGAACACTGAAGCTTTCTTT
14	TRBV5-1	NA	TRBD1	TRBJ1-2	CASSSTGNNYGYTF	TGCGCCAGCAGTTCGACAGGGAATAACTATGGCTACACCTTC
12	TRBV7-9	NA	NA	TRBJ2-5	CASSPDQETQYF	TGTGCCAGCAGCCCCGACCAAGAGACCCAGTACTTC
15	TRBV7-6	NA	TRBD2	TRBJ2-1	CASSPGLAGNNEQFF	TGTGCCAGCAGCCCCGGGCTAGCGGGAAACAATGAGCAGTTCTTC
16	TRBV4-1	NA	NA	TRBJ2-1	CASSQDGSRGYNEQFF	TGCGCCAGCAGCCAAGATGGATCGAGAGGTTACAATGAGCAGTTCTTC
17	TRBV4-2	NA	TRBD2	TRBJ2-2	CASSQVSREGRGGELFF	TGTGCCAGCAGCCAAGTATCTCGGGAGGGCCGTGGCGGGGAGCTGTTTTTT
15	TRBV5-6	once	TRBD1	TRBJ2-7	CASSFAGTGYHEQYF	TGTGCCAGCAGCTTTGCCGGGACAGGGTATCACGAGCAGTACTTC
14	TRBV6-1	NA	NA	TRBJ1-2	CASSDTGQSYGYTF	TGTGCCAGCAGTGATACTGGACAGAGCTATGGCTACACCTTC
13	TRBV5-1	NA	NA	TRBJ1-1	CASSLPGRTEAFF	TGCGCCAGCAGCTTACCAGGGAGGACTGAAGCTTTCTTT
14	TRBV5-1	NA	NA	TRBJ2-5	CASSLGQGGETQYF	TGCGCCAGCAGCTTGGGCCAGGGCGGAGAGACCCAGTACTTC
16	TRBV27	NA	TRBD2	TRBJ2-2	CASTLSAGENTGELFF	TGTGCCAGCACCCTTTCGGCGGGGGAAAACACCGGGGAGCTGTTTTTT
15	TRBV7-2	few	NA	TRBJ1-5	CASRTRGNSNQPQHF	TGTGCCAGCAGAACGAGAGGTAATAGCAATCAGCCCCAGCATTTT
14	TRBV6-6	once	NA	TRBJ2-5	CASSYSGTRETQYF	TGTGCCAGCAGTTACTCGGGAACTCGTGAGACCCAGTACTTC
13	TRBV28	once	NA	TRBJ1-6	CASSLGGWSPLHF	TGTGCCAGCAGCCTAGGAGGGTGGTCACCCCTCCACTTT
14	TRBV25-1	NA	NA	TRBJ2-1	CASSGVTGLGEQFF	TGTGCCAGCAGTGGGGTTACAGGGCTGGGGGAGCAGTTCTTC
18	TRBV2	NA	TRBD1	TRBJ2-6	CASSDPRQGAGGANVLTF	TGTGCCAGCAGTGACCCGAGACAGGGGGCGGGAGGGGCCAACGTCCTGACTTTC
16	TRBV9	NA	NA	TRBJ2-6	CASSLGESSGANVLTF	TGTGCCAGCAGCCTTGGGGAGAGCTCTGGGGCCAACGTCCTGACTTTC